This is a list of T cell receptor beta chains from one sample in a study of T cell responses to AZD1222 COVID-19 vaccine. Clones were read by immunoSEQ multiplex PCR, and TCRdb kept only the in-frame ones, dropping some. Among 83,000 or so clones, approximately 90% were seen once, and the ten largest hold around 28%. The specimen was peripheral blood, collected 28 days after the second AZD1222 dose. The receptors shown here come from an adult who received the AZD1222 COVID-19 vaccine. The conserved cysteine and the conserved F or W are not part of the CDR3 here. Each record gives: clone size, D gene, J gene, V gene, CDR3 protein. D genes are given only for firm matches. Clone size is stated in some rows and not others, as once, few, many or a class when expanded.

clone_size: .
d_call: TRBD1
j_call: TRBJ2-7
v_call: TRBV4-1
cdr3_aa: ASSQTPEQGFYEQY

clone_size: few
d_call: .
j_call: TRBJ1-2
v_call: TRBV28
cdr3_aa: ASSFLREWGGYT

clone_size: .
d_call: .
j_call: TRBJ1-2
v_call: TRBV28
cdr3_aa: ASSSGLYGYT

clone_size: .
d_call: TRBD1
j_call: TRBJ2-2
v_call: TRBV5-1
cdr3_aa: ASSSGTANTGELF

clone_size: once
d_call: .
j_call: TRBJ2-1
v_call: TRBV29-1
cdr3_aa: SVEAPGHGQF

clone_size: once
d_call: TRBD2
j_call: TRBJ2-6
v_call: TRBV7-2
cdr3_aa: ASSLVSGVGANVLT

clone_size: .
d_call: .
j_call: TRBJ2-1
v_call: TRBV7-2
cdr3_aa: ASSLLAFSSYNEQF

clone_size: .
d_call: .
j_call: TRBJ1-1
v_call: TRBV25-1
cdr3_aa: STRGTNTEAF

clone_size: .
d_call: TRBD2
j_call: TRBJ2-3
v_call: TRBV29-1
cdr3_aa: SVLRREGSGAQY

clone_size: .
d_call: TRBD2
j_call: TRBJ2-1
v_call: TRBV28
cdr3_aa: ASSTRTSGRRYNEQF

clone_size: few
d_call: TRBD2
j_call: TRBJ2-2
v_call: TRBV6-2/TRBV6-3
cdr3_aa: ASSYSTSGSGELF

clone_size: .
d_call: TRBD1
j_call: TRBJ1-1
v_call: TRBV7-3
cdr3_aa: ASSLGNRGHTEAF

clone_size: .
d_call: .
j_call: TRBJ2-7
v_call: TRBV5-1
cdr3_aa: ASSFEGAYEQY

clone_size: .
d_call: TRBD1
j_call: TRBJ1-3
v_call: TRBV9
cdr3_aa: ASSADRGSGNTIY

clone_size: .
d_call: .
j_call: TRBJ1-1
v_call: TRBV7-3
cdr3_aa: ASSLLGGDSEAF

clone_size: .
d_call: .
j_call: TRBJ1-5
v_call: TRBV19
cdr3_aa: ASSPSNQPQH

clone_size: .
d_call: TRBD2
j_call: TRBJ2-1
v_call: TRBV5-6
cdr3_aa: ASSLVLAGLYNEQF

clone_size: .
d_call: TRBD1
j_call: TRBJ2-7
v_call: TRBV7-2
cdr3_aa: ASSLGQGAYEQY

clone_size: .
d_call: TRBD1
j_call: TRBJ1-5
v_call: TRBV6-2/TRBV6-3
cdr3_aa: ASSRTGDNQPQH

clone_size: .
d_call: TRBD1
j_call: TRBJ1-4
v_call: TRBV27
cdr3_aa: ASSFNPQGAKEKLF

clone_size: .
d_call: .
j_call: TRBJ1-2
v_call: TRBV27
cdr3_aa: ASSLHVDYGYT

clone_size: .
d_call: TRBD2
j_call: TRBJ2-7
v_call: TRBV19
cdr3_aa: ASSTPVAGALYEQY

clone_size: .
d_call: .
j_call: TRBJ1-2
v_call: TRBV29-1
cdr3_aa: SVASGFYGYT

clone_size: .
d_call: TRBD1
j_call: TRBJ2-2
v_call: TRBV27
cdr3_aa: ASSFSGTGARANTGELF

clone_size: .
d_call: .
j_call: TRBJ1-2
v_call: TRBV3-1/TRBV3-2
cdr3_aa: ASSPNEWRDGYT

clone_size: few
d_call: TRBD1
j_call: TRBJ1-1
v_call: TRBV3-1/TRBV3-2
cdr3_aa: ASSQDGTVNTEAF

clone_size: few
d_call: .
j_call: TRBJ2-3
v_call: TRBV6-4
cdr3_aa: ASSDSKGHGTDTQY